This T cell receptor (beta chain) was documented in a study of blood T cell repertoires in COVID-19. Across the study: From the United States, Italy and Spain came samples of acute and convalescent COVID-19. T cells, B-cell-depleted T cells, or PBMCs supplied cDNA or gDNA.

With 6 bases removed from V and 1 base from J, the gap between germline ends came to 9 bases. The CDR3 consists of 14 residues. Looked up from germline, CDR1 is MNHEY and CDR2 is SVGAGI. Patients of the Seattle cohort, enrolled during active infection, were followed longitudinally. The authors' processing: From reference gene primer amplification, estimates of nucleated cell counts were derived. Only in-frame clones appear in the TCRdb table, and some are missing; sequencing was by immunoSEQ multiplex PCR. The V and J calls and clone size come from that table; D and trimming were worked out from the DNA. The sample has 400,000 or so clones; about 90% are singletons.

V gene TRBV6-5 combines with J gene TRBJ2-2; D is perhaps TRBD1 (6 bases). This TCR was recovered from a man between 18 and 29 years old with COVID-19, enrolled during active disease. The sample was peripheral blood. This CDR3 is CASRTQGNTGELFF. DNA for the CDR3: TGTGCCAGCAGAACACAGGGGAACACCGGGGAGCTGTTTTTT.